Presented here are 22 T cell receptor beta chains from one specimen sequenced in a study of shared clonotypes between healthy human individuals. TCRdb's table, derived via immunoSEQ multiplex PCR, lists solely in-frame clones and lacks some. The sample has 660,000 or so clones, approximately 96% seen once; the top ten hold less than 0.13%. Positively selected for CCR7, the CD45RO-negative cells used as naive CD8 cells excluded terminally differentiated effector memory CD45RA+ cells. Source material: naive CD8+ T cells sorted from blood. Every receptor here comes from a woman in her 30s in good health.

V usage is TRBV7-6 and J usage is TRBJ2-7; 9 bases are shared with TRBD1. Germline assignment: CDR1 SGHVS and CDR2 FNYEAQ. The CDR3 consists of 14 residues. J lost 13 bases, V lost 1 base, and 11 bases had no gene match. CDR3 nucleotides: TGTGCCAGCAGCTTAGATAAAGAAACAGGGGGCGTATACTTC. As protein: CASSLDKETGGVYF.

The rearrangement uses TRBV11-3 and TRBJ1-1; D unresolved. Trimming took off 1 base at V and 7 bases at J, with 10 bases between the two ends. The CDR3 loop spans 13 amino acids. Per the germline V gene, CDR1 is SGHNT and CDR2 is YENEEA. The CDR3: CASSLGMGYEAFF. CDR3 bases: TGTGCCAGCAGCTTAGGGATGGGTTATGAAGCTTTCTTT.

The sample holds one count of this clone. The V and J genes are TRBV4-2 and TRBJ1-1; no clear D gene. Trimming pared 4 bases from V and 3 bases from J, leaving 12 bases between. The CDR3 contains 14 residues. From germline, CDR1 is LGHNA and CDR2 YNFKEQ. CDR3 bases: TGTGCCAGCAGCCCGGACTTTGGGGACACTGAAGCTTTCTTT. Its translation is CASSPDFGDTEAFF.

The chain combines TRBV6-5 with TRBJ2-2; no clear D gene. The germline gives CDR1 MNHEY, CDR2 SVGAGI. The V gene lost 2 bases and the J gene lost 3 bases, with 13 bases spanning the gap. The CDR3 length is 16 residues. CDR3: CASSYIGGLDTGELFF. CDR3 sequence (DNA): TGTGCCAGCAGTTACATTGGTGGGCTGGACACCGGGGAGCTGTTTTTT.

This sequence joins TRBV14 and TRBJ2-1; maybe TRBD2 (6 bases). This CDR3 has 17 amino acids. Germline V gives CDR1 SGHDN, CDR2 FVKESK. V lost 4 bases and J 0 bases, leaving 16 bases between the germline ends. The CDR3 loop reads CASSPLAASRSYNEQFF. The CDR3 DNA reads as TGTGCCAGCAGCCCACTAGCAGCCTCGCGCTCCTACAATGAGCAGTTCTTC.

CDR3 nucleotide sequence: TGTGCCAGCAGCTCCGGACTAGCGGGAGGCCCTTGGACTAATGAGCAGTTCTTC. It yields the protein CASSSGLAGGPWTNEQFF. The chain joins TRBV11-2 to TRBJ2-1; 14 bases are shared with TRBD2. With 4 bases clipped from V and 7 bases from J, the junction kept 12 bases outside the gene matches. The CDR3 is 18 amino acids. Germline V CDR1 and CDR2: SGHAT, FQNNGV.

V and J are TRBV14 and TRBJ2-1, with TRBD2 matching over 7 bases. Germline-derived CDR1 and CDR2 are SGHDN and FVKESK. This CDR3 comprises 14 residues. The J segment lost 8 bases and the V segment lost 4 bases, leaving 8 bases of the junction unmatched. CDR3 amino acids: CASSRRLALDEQFF. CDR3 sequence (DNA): TGTGCCAGCAGCCGAAGACTAGCCTTAGATGAGCAGTTCTTC.

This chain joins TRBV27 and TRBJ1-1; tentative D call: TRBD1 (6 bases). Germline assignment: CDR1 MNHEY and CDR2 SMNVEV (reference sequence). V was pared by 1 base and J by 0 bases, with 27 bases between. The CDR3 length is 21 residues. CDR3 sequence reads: CASSLFGWGGPTATMNTEAFF. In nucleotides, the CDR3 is TGTGCCAGCAGTTTATTCGGCTGGGGGGGCCCAACTGCGACGATGAACACTGAAGCTTTCTTT.

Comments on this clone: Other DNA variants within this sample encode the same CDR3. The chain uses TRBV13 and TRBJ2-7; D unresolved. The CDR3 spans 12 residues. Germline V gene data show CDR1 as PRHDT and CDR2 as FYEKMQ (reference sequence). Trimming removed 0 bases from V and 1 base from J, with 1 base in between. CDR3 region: CASSLGSYEQYF. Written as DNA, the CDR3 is TGTGCCAGCAGCTTAGGATCCTACGAGCAGTACTTC.

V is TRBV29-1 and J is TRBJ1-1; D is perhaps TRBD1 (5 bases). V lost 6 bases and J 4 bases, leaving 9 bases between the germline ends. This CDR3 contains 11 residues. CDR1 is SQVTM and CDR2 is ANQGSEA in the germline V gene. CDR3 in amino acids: CSVGAGTEAFF. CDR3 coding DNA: TGCAGCGTCGGGGCCGGCACTGAAGCTTTCTTT.

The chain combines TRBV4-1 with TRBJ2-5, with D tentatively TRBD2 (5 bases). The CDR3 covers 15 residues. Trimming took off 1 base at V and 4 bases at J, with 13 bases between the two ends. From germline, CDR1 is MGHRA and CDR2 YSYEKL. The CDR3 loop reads CASSQGEIRGETQYF. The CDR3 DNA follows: TGCGCCAGCAGCCAAGGGGAGATAAGAGGAGAGACCCAGTACTTC.

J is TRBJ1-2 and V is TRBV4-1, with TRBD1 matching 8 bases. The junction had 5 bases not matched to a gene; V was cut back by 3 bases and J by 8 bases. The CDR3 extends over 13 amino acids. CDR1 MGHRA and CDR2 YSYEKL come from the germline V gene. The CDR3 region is CASSQGTGWGYTF. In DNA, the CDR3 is TGCGCCAGCAGCCAGGGGACAGGCTGGGGCTACACCTTC.

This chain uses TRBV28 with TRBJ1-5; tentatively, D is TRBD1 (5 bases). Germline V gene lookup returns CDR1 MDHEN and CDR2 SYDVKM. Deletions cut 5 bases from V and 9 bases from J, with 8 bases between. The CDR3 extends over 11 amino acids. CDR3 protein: CASSPGGPQHF. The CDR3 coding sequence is TGTGCCAGCAGTCCGGGGGGGCCCCAGCATTTT. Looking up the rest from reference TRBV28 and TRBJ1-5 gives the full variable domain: DVKVTQSSRYLVKRTGEKVFLECVQDMDHENMFWYRQDPGLGLRLIYFSYDVKMKEKGDIPEGYSVSREKKERFSLILESASTNQTSMYLCASSPGGPQHFGDGTRLSIL.

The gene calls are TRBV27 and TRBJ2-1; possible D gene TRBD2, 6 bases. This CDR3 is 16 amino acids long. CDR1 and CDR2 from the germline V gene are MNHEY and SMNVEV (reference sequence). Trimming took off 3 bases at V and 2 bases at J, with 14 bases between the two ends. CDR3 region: CASSLSGDATYNEQFF. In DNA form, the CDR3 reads TGTGCCAGCAGTTTGTCGGGGGACGCTACCTACAATGAGCAGTTCTTC.

The chain's CDR3 is CASSLAVGTSDHSYEQYF. Written as DNA, the CDR3 is TGTGCCAGCAGCTTGGCGGTCGGGACTAGCGATCACTCCTACGAGCAGTACTTC. The chain couples TRBV5-4 to TRBJ2-7, with 10 bases identical to TRBD2. This CDR3 is 18 amino acids long. V dropped 0 bases and J dropped 0; count of bases not matched to a gene: 9. The germline CDR1 and CDR2 sequences are SGHNT and YYREEE (reference sequence).

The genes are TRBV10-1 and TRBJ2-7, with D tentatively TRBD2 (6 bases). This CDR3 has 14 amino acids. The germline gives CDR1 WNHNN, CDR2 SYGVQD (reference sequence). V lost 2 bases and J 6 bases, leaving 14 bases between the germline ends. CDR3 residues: CASSELATRGEQYF. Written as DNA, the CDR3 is TGCGCCAGCAGTGAGCTAGCGACTAGAGGCGAGCAGTACTTC.

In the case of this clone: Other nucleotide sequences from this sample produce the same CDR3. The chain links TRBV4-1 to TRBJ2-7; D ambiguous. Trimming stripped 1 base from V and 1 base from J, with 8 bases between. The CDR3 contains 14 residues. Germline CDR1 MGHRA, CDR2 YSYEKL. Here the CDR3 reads CASSQVHGSYEQYF. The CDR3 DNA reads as TGCGCCAGCAGCCAAGTTCACGGGTCCTACGAGCAGTACTTC.

This chain's CDR3 is CASSSPGTSYEQYF. The CDR3 coding sequence is TGTGCCAGCAGTTCGCCAGGGACCTCCTACGAGCAGTACTTC. The chain uses TRBV28 and TRBJ2-7; the D gene could be TRBD1 or TRBD2 (5 bases each). Trimming left V 4 bases short and J 0 bases short, with 10 bases between. This CDR3 is built from 14 residues. The germline gives CDR1 MDHEN, CDR2 SYDVKM.

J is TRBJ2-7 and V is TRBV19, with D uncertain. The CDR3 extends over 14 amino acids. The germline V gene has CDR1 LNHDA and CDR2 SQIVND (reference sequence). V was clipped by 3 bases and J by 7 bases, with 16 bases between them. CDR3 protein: CASSMGWFLGEQYF. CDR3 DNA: TGTGCCAGTAGTATGGGGTGGTTTTTGGGTGAGCAGTACTTC. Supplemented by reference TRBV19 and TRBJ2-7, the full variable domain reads DGGITQSPKYLFRKEGQNVTLSCEQNLNHDAMYWYRQDPGQGLRLIYYSQIVNDFQKGDIAEGYSVSREKKESFPLTVTSAQKNPTAFYLCASSMGWFLGEQYFGPGTRLTVT.

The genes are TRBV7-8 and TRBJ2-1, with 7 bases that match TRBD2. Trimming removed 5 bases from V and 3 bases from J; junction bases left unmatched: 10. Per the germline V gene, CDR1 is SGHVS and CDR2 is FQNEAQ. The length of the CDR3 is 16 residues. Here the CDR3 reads CASSPLGLTNYNEQFF. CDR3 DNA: TGTGCCAGCAGCCCTCTGGGACTAACTAACTACAATGAGCAGTTCTTC.

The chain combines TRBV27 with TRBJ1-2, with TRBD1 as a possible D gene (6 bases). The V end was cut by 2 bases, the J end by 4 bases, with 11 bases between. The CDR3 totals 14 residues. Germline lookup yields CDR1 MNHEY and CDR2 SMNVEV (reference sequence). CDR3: CASSLQGSIYGYTF. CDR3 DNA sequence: TGTGCCAGCAGTTTACAGGGGAGTATCTATGGCTACACCTTC.

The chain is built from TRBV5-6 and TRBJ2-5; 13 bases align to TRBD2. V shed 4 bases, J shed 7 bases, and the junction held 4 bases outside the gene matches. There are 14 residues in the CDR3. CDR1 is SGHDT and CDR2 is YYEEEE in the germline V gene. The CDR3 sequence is CASSGTSGIGTQYF. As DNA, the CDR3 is TGTGCCAGCAGCGGGACTAGCGGGATCGGGACCCAGTACTTC.